These T cell receptor beta chains were read from a single sample in a study of blood T cell repertoires in COVID-19. TCRdb's table, derived via immunoSEQ multiplex PCR, lists solely in-frame clones and lacks some. This sample yields some 370,000 clones, of which roughly 90% are seen a single time; over 1% belongs to the top ten. The sample consisted of peripheral blood. The source of these receptors is a man aged 35 to 55 with acute or convalescent COVID-19. The CDR3 runs from the conserved cysteine through the conserved F or W. The D gene is left open where the match is weak. Clone size is stated in some rows and not others, as once, few, many or a class when expanded.

TRBV27	TRBD1	.	TRBJ2-3	TGTGCCAGCAGTCCGGGACAGGGAAACACAGATACGCAGTATTTT	CASSPGQGNTDTQYF
TRBV3-1/TRBV3-2	.	.	TRBJ2-5	TGTGCCAGCAGCGTACAAGAGACCCAGTACTTC	CASSVQETQYF
TRBV15	TRBD1	.	TRBJ2-7	TGTGCCACCAGCAGGGACAGGGGGCTGTACGAGCAGTACTTC	CATSRDRGLYEQYF
TRBV19	.	.	TRBJ2-2	TGTGCCAGTAGTAACCAGGGAACCGGGGAGCTGTTTTTT	CASSNQGTGELFF
TRBV27	.	few	TRBJ1-5	TGTGCCAGCAGTTTAGAGGGCCAGCAGCCCCAGCATTTT	CASSLEGQQPQHF
TRBV7-3	TRBD2	.	TRBJ2-3	TGTGCCAGCAGCCTTAGCGGGGGTAAGACAGATACGCAGTATTTT	CASSLSGGKTDTQYF
TRBV2	TRBD1	.	TRBJ1-1	TGTGCCAGCAGAGAGGGGGCCAAAGCTTTCTTT	CASREGAKAFF
TRBV19	TRBD1	.	TRBJ1-2	TGTGCCAGTAGTATCCTTATGACAGGGAATGGCTACACCTTC	CASSILMTGNGYTF
TRBV7-9	TRBD1	.	TRBJ2-2	TGTGCCAGCAGCAGAGGAAGACAGGGGATCACCGGGGAGCTGTTTTTT	CASSRGRQGITGELFF
TRBV15	TRBD1	.	TRBJ2-5	TGTGCCACCAGCACCCTAAACCAGGGGGCAGGGGAGACCCAGTACTTC	CATSTLNQGAGETQYF
TRBV6-5	TRBD1	.	TRBJ1-1	TGTGCCAGCAGTTTCACAGGGGGCGGTAACACTGAAGCTTTCTTT	CASSFTGGGNTEAFF
TRBV5-4	TRBD1	once	TRBJ1-2	TGTGCCAGCAGCTGGGGACCGGGACAGGGGGTCTATGGCTACACCTTC	CASSWGPGQGVYGYTF
TRBV19	.	.	TRBJ2-2	TGTGCCAGTAGCGCGCAGAACACCGGGGAGCTGTTTTTT	CASSAQNTGELFF
TRBV9	TRBD2	once	TRBJ2-3	TGTGCCAGCAGCTCGACTAGCGGATACACAGATACGCAGTATTTT	CASSSTSGYTDTQYF
TRBV7-9	TRBD1	.	TRBJ2-7	TGTGCCAGCAGCCCGGACAGGGGCGAGCAGTACTTC	CASSPDRGEQYF
TRBV27	TRBD1	.	TRBJ2-7	TGTGCCAGCAGTCCGACAGGGAAACCCTACGAGCAGTACTTC	CASSPTGKPYEQYF
TRBV27	TRBD1	.	TRBJ1-1	TGTGCCAGCAGTCCCCGGACAGGTTTGAACACTGAAGCTTTCTTT	CASSPRTGLNTEAFF
TRBV5-1	TRBD1	few	TRBJ1-4	TGCGCCAGCAGCTTGGGTTTATCAGGGGGCGGCGGAAAACTGTTTTTT	CASSLGLSGGGGKLFF
TRBV27	.	.	TRBJ2-7	TGTGCCAGCAGTTCCGGGGGCTCCTACGAGCAGTACTTC	CASSSGGSYEQYF
TRBV27	TRBD1	.	TRBJ1-5	TGTGCCAGCAGACCAACAGGGGGCGAACAGCCCCAGCATTTT	CASRPTGGEQPQHF
TRBV5-1	.	.	TRBJ2-5	TGCGCCAGCAGCTCCGGCCCAGGGCAAGAGACCCAGTACTTC	CASSSGPGQETQYF
TRBV30	TRBD2	.	TRBJ2-5	TGTGCCTGGAACCTGGGAGGGGTGGAGACCCAGTACTTC	CAWNLGGVETQYF
TRBV2	TRBD2	.	TRBJ2-7	TGTGCCAGCAGTGGTTCTAGCGGGAAGATCTACGAGCAGTACTTC	CASSGSSGKIYEQYF
TRBV27	.	.	TRBJ1-3	TGTGCCAGCAGCACTGACCGAGGAGGAAACACCATATATTTT	CASSTDRGGNTIYF
TRBV6-5	.	.	TRBJ1-5	TGTGCCAGTCACTTTTGGTCGGGAGGCAATCAGCCCCAGCATTTT	CASHFWSGGNQPQHF
TRBV19	TRBD1	.	TRBJ2-5	TGTGCCAGTAGTATAGAAGCACGGGACAGGGGCCTCCAAGAGACCCAGTACTTC	CASSIEARDRGLQETQYF
TRBV7-3	TRBD2	once	TRBJ2-2	TGTGCCAGCAGCCTAGGACTAGCGGCAAACACCGGGGAGCTGTTTTTT	CASSLGLAANTGELFF
TRBV9	TRBD1	.	TRBJ1-5	TGTGCCAGCAGCGTTGGGACAGCAATAGATAGCAATCAGCCCCAGCATTTT	CASSVGTAIDSNQPQHF
TRBV27	TRBD1	.	TRBJ1-2	TGTGCCAGCAGTTTAGGGCTAGGGACAGGGAACTATGGCTACACCTTC	CASSLGLGTGNYGYTF
TRBV15	.	.	TRBJ1-1	TGTGCCACCAGCAGAGGGCTTGAAGCTTTCTTT	CATSRGLEAFF
TRBV29-1	.	.	TRBJ1-1	TGCAGCGGCAGGGCAGGTGGGAACACTGAAGCTTTCTTT	CSGRAGGNTEAFF
TRBV27	.	.	TRBJ2-5	TGTGCCAGCAGGGGGCGTGACAGGCCCCAAGAGACCCAGTACTTC	CASRGRDRPQETQYF
TRBV6-2/TRBV6-3	.	.	TRBJ2-4	TGTGCCAGCAGTTCCCCCTTGCTAGTACGCAACATTCAGTACTTC	CASSSPLLVRNIQYF
TRBV27	TRBD2	.	TRBJ2-3	TGTGCCAGCAGTTTAGACCGTATCAGCGGGAGAACCGCAGATACGCAGTATTTT	CASSLDRISGRTADTQYF
TRBV5-6	TRBD2	.	TRBJ2-7	TGTGCCAGCAGCTTGGGACTAGCGGGAGGGCCCCGCTACGAGCAGTACTTC	CASSLGLAGGPRYEQYF
TRBV7-6	TRBD2	.	TRBJ2-1	TGTGCCAGCAGCTCTAGCGGGAGTATCGGCAATGAGCAGTTCTTC	CASSSSGSIGNEQFF
TRBV28	.	.	TRBJ2-3	TGTGCCAGCAGTACAACTACGGGGTACACGGGAGATACGCAGTATTTT	CASSTTTGYTGDTQYF
TRBV3-1/TRBV3-2	TRBD1	.	TRBJ1-4	TGTGCCAGCAGCCAAGATGTACAGGGGAAGAGGGAAAAACTGTTTTTT	CASSQDVQGKREKLFF
TRBV30	.	.	TRBJ1-2	TGTGCCTCCTGGAACAGGGAAGACTATGGCTACACCTTC	CASWNREDYGYTF
TRBV27	.	.	TRBJ1-2	TGTGCCAGCCCCCCGGAGGGGTCCTTTTATGGCTACACCTTC	CASPPEGSFYGYTF
TRBV28	.	.	TRBJ2-7	TGTGCCAGCAGGCTGGCCATAAACTACGAGCAGTACTTC	CASRLAINYEQYF
TRBV12-3/TRBV12-4	.	.	TRBJ1-4	TGTGCCAGCAGTTTAACTCTGGAGGGAAAACTGTTTTTT	CASSLTLEGKLFF
TRBV4-2	.	few	TRBJ1-1	TGTGCCAGCAGTGCGACTGAGAACACTGAAGCTTTCTTT	CASSATENTEAFF
TRBV5-4	.	.	TRBJ2-1	TGTGCCAGCAGCCTCCCCGGCTACAATGAGCAGTTCTTC	CASSLPGYNEQFF
TRBV5-1	.	.	TRBJ1-3	TGCGCCAGCAGCTTGGAAGTTTCACGGGGGGCCCCTGGAAACACCATATATTTT	CASSLEVSRGAPGNTIYF
TRBV6-5	.	.	TRBJ2-7	TGTGCCAGCACCACGAGACAGCGTCCCTCCTACGAGCAGTACTTC	CASTTRQRPSYEQYF
TRBV21-1	.	.	TRBJ1-1	TGTGCCAGCAGCAAAACTCGCGGTTCTGCGAGGGCTTTCTTT	CASSKTRGSARAFF
TRBV27	TRBD2	.	TRBJ2-2	TGTGCCAGCAGTTTCGGCCTAGCGGGAGGCACCGGGGAGCTGTTTTTT	CASSFGLAGGTGELFF
TRBV9	.	once	TRBJ1-4	TGTGCCAGCAGCGTCGGACAGTCTAATGAAAAACTGTTTTTT	CASSVGQSNEKLFF
TRBV3-1/TRBV3-2	.	.	TRBJ2-7	TGTGCCAGCAGCCCAGATCCGAAAAACAGGGCCTCCTACGAGCAGTACTTC	CASSPDPKNRASYEQYF
TRBV3-1/TRBV3-2	TRBD2	.	TRBJ2-1	TGTGCCAGCAGCCACAAAGGACTAGCGGGGGGTGAGCAGTTCTTC	CASSHKGLAGGEQFF
TRBV6-5	.	.	TRBJ1-6	TGTGCCAGCAGTTACGACAGTAGCCCTTCACCCCTCCACTTT	CASSYDSSPSPLHF
TRBV4-2	.	.	TRBJ1-2	TGTGCCAGCGGGCTATCCACGGTGGAATATGGCTACACCTTC	CASGLSTVEYGYTF
TRBV5-1	.	.	TRBJ1-4	TGCGCCAGCAGCCCGGGGGTCATCCGGGCTTCAACTAATGAAAAACTGTTTTTT	CASSPGVIRASTNEKLFF
TRBV9	.	.	TRBJ1-1	TGTGCCAGCAGCGTAGCAGGGGCGTACTCTGAAGCTTTCTTT	CASSVAGAYSEAFF
TRBV7-9	TRBD1	once	TRBJ1-2	TGTGCCAGCAGCCATCTTCAGGGGGCGTACTATGGCTACACCTTC	CASSHLQGAYYGYTF
TRBV5-4	TRBD1	.	TRBJ2-7	TGTGCCAGCAACCCGGGACCGGGACAGGGCTCCTACGAGCAGTACTTC	CASNPGPGQGSYEQYF
TRBV5-4	.	.	TRBJ2-3	TGTGCCAGCAGCTTGGGGCAGACAGATACGCAGTATTTT	CASSLGQTDTQYF
TRBV7-6	.	.	TRBJ1-1	TGTGCCAGCAGCCCGACACCGGGACTCGAAGCTTTCTTT	CASSPTPGLEAFF